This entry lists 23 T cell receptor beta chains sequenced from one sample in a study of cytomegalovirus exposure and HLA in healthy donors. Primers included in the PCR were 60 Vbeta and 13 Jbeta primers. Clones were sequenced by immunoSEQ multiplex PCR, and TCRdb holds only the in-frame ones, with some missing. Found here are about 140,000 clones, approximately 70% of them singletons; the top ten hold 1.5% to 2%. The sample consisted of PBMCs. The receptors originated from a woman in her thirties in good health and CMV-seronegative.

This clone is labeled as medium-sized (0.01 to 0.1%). CDR3 nucleotides: TGTGCCACCCTAACCACAGGGGGGAATGAAAAACTGTTTTTT. Its protein is CATLTTGGNEKLFF. The chain joins TRBV6-6 to TRBJ1-4; 8 positions agree with TRBD1. This CDR3 has 14 residues. Germline V lookup: CDR1 MNHNY, CDR2 SVGAGI (reference sequence). V was pared by 10 bases and J by 5 bases, with 9 bases of the junction left unmatched.

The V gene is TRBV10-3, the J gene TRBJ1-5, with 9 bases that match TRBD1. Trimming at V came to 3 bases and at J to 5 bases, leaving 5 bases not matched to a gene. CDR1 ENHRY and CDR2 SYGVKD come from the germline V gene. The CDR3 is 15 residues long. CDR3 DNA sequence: TGTGCCATCAGTGAAGGGGGACAGGGTTATCAGCCCCAGCATTTT. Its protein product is CAISEGGQGYQPQHF.

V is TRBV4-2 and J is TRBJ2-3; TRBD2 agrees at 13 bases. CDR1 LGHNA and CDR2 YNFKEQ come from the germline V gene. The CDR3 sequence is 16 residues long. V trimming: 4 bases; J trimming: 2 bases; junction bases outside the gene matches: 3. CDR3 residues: CASSLGLAGATDTQYF. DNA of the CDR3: TGTGCCAGCAGCCTCGGACTAGCGGGGGCCACAGATACGCAGTATTTT.

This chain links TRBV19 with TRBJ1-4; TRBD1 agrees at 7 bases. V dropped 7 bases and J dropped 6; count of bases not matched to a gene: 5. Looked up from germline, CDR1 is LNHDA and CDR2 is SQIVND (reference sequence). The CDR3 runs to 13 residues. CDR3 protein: CASKRGQDEKLFF. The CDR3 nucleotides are TGTGCCAGTAAAAGGGGGCAGGATGAAAAACTGTTTTTT.

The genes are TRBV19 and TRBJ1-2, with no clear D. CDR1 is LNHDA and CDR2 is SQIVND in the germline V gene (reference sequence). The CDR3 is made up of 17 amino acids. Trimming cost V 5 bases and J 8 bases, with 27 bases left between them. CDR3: CASSPQPLTGFGYGYTF. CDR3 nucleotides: TGTGCCAGTAGTCCCCAGCCCCTTACCGGGTTTGGTTACGGCTACACCTTC.

CDR3 protein: CASSEGPEYEQYV. In DNA form, the CDR3 reads TGTGCCAGCAGTGAGGGGCCAGAATACGAGCAGTACGTC. This sequence joins TRBV6-1 and TRBJ2-7, with D perhaps TRBD1 (5 bases). V was clipped by 3 bases and J by 4 bases, with 10 bases between them. CDR3 length: 13 residues. The germline V gene has CDR1 MNHNS and CDR2 SASEGT.

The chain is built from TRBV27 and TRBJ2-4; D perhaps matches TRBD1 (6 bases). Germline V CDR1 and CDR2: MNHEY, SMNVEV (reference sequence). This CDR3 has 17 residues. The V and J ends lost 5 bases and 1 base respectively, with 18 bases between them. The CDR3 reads CASSTTGTPYAKNIQYF. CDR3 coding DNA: TGTGCCAGCAGTACCACAGGGACGCCCTACGCCAAAAACATTCAGTACTTC.

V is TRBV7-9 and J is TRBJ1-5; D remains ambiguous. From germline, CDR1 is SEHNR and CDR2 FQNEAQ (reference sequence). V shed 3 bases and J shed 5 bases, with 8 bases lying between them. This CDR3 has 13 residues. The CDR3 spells CASSFQEDQPQHF. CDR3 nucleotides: TGTGCCAGCAGCTTCCAGGAGGATCAGCCCCAGCATTTT.

For the CDR3, the DNA is TGTGCCAGCAGTTACACAGGTTGGTCTGAAGCTTTCTTT. Translating it yields CASSYTGWSEAFF. J is TRBJ1-1 and V is TRBV6-5; possible D gene TRBD1, 5 bases. This CDR3 is 13 amino acids long. Germline loops: CDR1 MNHEY, CDR2 SVGAGI. Trimming shortened V by 2 bases and J by 6 bases, and 10 bases separated the two germline ends.

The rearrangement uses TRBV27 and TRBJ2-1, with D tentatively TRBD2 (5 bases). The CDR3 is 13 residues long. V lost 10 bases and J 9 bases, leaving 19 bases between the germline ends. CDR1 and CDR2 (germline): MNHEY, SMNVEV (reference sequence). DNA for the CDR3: TGTGCCACCCGGGCTAGCCCACGAGGTGAGCAGTTCTTC. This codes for CATRASPRGEQFF.

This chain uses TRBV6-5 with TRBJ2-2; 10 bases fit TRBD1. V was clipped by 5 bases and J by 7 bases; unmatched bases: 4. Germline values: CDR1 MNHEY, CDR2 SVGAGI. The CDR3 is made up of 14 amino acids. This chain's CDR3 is CASSRQGASGELFF. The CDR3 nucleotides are TGTGCCAGCAGTAGACAGGGGGCGAGCGGGGAGCTGTTTTTT.

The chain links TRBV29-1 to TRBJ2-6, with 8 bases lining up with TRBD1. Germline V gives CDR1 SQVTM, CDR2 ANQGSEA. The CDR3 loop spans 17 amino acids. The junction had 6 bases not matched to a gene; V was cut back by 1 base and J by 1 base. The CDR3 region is CSVEAQGAVSGANVLTF. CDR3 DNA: TGCAGCGTTGAAGCCCAGGGGGCCGTGTCTGGGGCCAACGTCCTGACTTTC.

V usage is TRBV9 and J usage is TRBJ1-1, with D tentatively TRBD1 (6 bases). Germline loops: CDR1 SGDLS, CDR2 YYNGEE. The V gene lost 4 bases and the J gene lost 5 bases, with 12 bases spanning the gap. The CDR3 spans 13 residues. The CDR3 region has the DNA TGTGCCAGCAGCCCTAGAGGGGGAACTGAAGCTTTCTTT. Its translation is CASSPRGGTEAFF.

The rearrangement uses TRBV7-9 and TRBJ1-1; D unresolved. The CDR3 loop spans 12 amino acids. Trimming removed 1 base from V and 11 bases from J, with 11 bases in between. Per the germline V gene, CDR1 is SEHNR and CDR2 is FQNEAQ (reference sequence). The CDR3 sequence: CASSLEDKRAFF. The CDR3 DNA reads TGTGCCAGCAGCTTAGAAGACAAGCGGGCTTTCTTT.

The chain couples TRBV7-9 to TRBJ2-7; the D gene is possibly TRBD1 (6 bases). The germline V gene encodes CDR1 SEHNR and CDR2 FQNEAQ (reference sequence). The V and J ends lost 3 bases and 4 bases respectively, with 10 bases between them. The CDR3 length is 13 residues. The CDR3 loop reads CASSFLTGYEQYF. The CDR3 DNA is TGTGCCAGCAGCTTCTTAACAGGGTACGAGCAGTACTTC.

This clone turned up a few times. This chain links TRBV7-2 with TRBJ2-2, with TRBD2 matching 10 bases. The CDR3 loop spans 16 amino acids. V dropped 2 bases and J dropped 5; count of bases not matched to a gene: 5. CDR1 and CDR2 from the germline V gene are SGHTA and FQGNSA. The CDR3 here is CASSLTILAGTGELFF. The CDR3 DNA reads TGTGCCAGCAGCTTAACGATACTAGCGGGGACCGGGGAGCTGTTTTTT. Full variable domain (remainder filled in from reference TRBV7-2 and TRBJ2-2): GAGVSQSPSNKVTEKGKDVELRCDPISGHTALYWYRQSLGQGLEFLIYFQGNSAPDKSGLPSDRFSAERTGGSVSTLTIQRTQQEDSAVYLCASSLTILAGTGELFFGEGSRLTVL.

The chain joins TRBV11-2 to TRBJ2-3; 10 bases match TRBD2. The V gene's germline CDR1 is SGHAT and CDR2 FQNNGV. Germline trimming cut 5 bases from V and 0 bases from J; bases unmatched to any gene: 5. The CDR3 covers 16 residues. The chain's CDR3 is CASSPGLALSTDTQYF. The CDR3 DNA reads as TGTGCCAGCAGCCCGGGACTAGCGCTTAGCACAGATACGCAGTATTTT.

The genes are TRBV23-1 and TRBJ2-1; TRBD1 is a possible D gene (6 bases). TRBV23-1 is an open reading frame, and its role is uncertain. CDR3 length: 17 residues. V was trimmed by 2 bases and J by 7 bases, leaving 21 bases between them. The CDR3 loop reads CASSQETRARGLNEQFF. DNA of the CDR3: TGCGCCAGCAGTCAAGAAACCAGAGCTAGGGGGTTGAATGAGCAGTTCTTC.

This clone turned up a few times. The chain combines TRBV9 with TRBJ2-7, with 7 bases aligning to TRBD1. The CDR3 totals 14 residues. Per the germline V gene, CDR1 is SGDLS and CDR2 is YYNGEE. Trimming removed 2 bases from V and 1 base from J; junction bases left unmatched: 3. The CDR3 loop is CASSVTDRSYEQYF. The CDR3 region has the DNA TGTGCCAGCAGCGTGACGGACAGGTCCTACGAGCAGTACTTC.

The CDR3 here is CASSRGLPARVAQYF. The CDR3 nucleotides are TGTGCCAGCAGCCGAGGACTCCCCGCGAGGGTGGCCCAGTACTTC. The chain employs TRBV6-5 and TRBJ2-5, with TRBD2 as a possible D gene (5 bases). Looked up from germline, CDR1 is MNHEY and CDR2 is SVGAGI. The CDR3 consists of 15 residues. V was clipped by 6 bases and J by 9 bases, with 23 bases between them.

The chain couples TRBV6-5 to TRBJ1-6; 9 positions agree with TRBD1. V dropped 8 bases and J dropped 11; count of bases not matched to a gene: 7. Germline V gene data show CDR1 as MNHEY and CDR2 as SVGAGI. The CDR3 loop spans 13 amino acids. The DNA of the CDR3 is TGTGCCAGCGGGACAGGGTCTGTTACACCCCTCCACTTT. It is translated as CASGTGSVTPLHF.

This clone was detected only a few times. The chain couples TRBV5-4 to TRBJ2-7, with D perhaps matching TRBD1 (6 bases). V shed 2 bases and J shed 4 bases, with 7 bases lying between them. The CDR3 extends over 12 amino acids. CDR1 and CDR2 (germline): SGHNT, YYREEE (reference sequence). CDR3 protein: CASSLQGYEQYV. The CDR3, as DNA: TGTGCCAGCAGCTTACAGGGATACGAGCAGTACGTC.

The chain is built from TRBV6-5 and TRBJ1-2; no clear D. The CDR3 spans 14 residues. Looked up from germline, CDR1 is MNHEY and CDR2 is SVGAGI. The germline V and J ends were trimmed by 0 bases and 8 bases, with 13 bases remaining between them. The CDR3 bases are TGTGCCAGCAGTTACTCGGGGAGAGGTGACGGCTACACCTTC. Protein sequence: CASSYSGRGDGYTF.